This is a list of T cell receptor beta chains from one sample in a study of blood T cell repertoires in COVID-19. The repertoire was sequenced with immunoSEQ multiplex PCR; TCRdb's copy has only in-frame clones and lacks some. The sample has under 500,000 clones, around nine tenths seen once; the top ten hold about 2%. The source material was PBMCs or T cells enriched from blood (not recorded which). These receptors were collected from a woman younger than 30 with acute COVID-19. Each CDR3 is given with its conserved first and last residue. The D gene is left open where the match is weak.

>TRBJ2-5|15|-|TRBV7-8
CASSLATAKGGTQYF
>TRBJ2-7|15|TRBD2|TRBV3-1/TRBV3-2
CASSQAPGLAYEQYF
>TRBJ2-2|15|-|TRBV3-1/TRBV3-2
CASSRGPLNTGELFF
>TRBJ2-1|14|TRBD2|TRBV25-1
CASSETSGRNEQFF
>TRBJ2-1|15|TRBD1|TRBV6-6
CASSTQGVSYNEQFF
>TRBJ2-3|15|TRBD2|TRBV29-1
CSVARLAGVEDTQYF
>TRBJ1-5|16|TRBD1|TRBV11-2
CASSLDWRQGHQPQHF
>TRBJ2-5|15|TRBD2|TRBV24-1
CATSDSRLARETQYF
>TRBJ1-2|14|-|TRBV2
CASSVDSSGYGYTF
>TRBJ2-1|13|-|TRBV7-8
CASSPTTANEQFF
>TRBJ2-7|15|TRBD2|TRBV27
CASRRTTSTYYEQYF
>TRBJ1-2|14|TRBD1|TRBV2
CASSADRALYGYTF
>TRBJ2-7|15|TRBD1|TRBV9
CASSIGTASVYEQYF
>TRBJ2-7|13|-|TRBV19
CASSISLPYEQYF
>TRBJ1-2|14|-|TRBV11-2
CASSLTDSHYGYTF
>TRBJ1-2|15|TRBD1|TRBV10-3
CAISLTGALGGGYTF
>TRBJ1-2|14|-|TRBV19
CASSIDRGNYGYTF
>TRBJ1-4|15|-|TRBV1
CTSLDSTPTSEKLFF
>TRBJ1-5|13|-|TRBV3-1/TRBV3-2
CASSLGAGQPQHF
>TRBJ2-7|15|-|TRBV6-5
CASRLGPFSSYEQYF
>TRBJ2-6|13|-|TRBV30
CAWSAQVGNVLTF
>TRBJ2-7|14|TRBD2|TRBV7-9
CASSAGTSAYEQYF
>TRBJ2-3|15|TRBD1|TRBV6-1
CASSEFGTGADTQYF